The 25 T cell receptor beta chains in this list originate from one sample, sequenced in a study of CD8 T cells in Susac syndrome (dated by TCRdb to the late 2010s). Library preparation employed the immunoSEQ multiplex PCR assay. RNA was extracted using the RNeasy kit, and roughly 0.5 to 1 microgram was reverse transcribed with random hexamers. Starting from the raw public reads, TCRdb applied fastp trimming at Q25, assembled clones with MiXCR and retained in-frame beta chains. Rows with a matching CDR3 protein are joined into one entry that keeps the most common DNA and genes. This sample has about 300,000 distinct CDR3 sequences in its table, and 65% to 90% of those were observed once. 0.21% of the sample comes from the top ten. The sequenced sample was CD8+ T cells from PBMCs. The receptors were gathered from a human donor with multiple sclerosis.

The V and J genes are TRBV2 and TRBJ2-2; 10 bases align to TRBD1. The germline V gene encodes CDR1 SNHLY and CDR2 FYNNEI. Trimming cost V 6 bases and J 4 bases; bases outside gene matches: 8. The CDR3 covers 16 residues. The CDR3 sequence is CASSGDRGHSTGELFF. CDR3 sequence (DNA): TGTGCCAGCAGCGGTGACAGGGGGCATAGCACCGGGGAGCTGTTTTTT.

The chain employs TRBV3-1 and TRBJ2-5; weak D call: TRBD1 (5 bases). The germline V gene has CDR1 LGHDT and CDR2 YNNKEL (reference sequence). This CDR3 region has 18 residues. V was clipped by 0 bases and J by 4 bases, with 21 bases between them. DNA for the CDR3: TGTGCCAGCAGCCAAGATGTTCCGACAGCTACCAGCACAGAGACCCAGTACTTC. This translates into CASSQDVPTATSTETQYF.

On this clonotype: The germline gene is not matched at one end of the junction; a read error may be the cause. The chain carries TRBV6-5 and TRBJ2-4, with D possibly being TRBD2 (6 bases). CDR1 and CDR2 from the germline V gene are MNHEY and SVGAGI. CDR3 length: 15 residues. CDR3 nucleotides: TGTGCCAGCAGCCAGGCGGGGCCCGCCAGAAACATTCAGTACTTC. It specifies CASSQAGPARNIQYF.

The V gene is TRBV29-1, the J gene TRBJ1-2; the D is unclear. The V end lost 4 bases, the J end lost 3 bases, and 9 bases lay between the germline ends. CDR1 SQVTM and CDR2 ANQGSEA come from the germline V gene. This CDR3 has 12 amino acids. The CDR3 nucleotides read TGCAGCGTTGTTGGGCTCCACTATGGCTACACCTTC. It is translated as CSVVGLHYGYTF.

The chain combines TRBV10-3 with TRBJ1-2, with 7 nucleotides matching TRBD1. CDR1 is ENHRY and CDR2 is SYGVKD in the germline V gene. The CDR3 sequence is 14 residues long. The junction had 4 bases not matched to a gene; V was cut back by 6 bases and J by 0 bases. CDR3: CAISRDSPNYGYTF. In DNA form, the CDR3 reads TGTGCCATCAGCCGGGACAGTCCTAACTATGGCTACACCTTC.

The J gene is TRBJ2-5, the V gene TRBV7-2, with 9 nucleotides matching TRBD2. The CDR3 covers 15 residues. The germline gives CDR1 SGHTA, CDR2 FQGNSA. The ends lost 5 bases at V and 1 base at J; junction bases unmatched: 5. Here the CDR3 reads CASSPPTSGQETQYF. CDR3 DNA sequence: TGTGCCAGCAGCCCACCGACTAGCGGCCAAGAGACCCAGTACTTC.

The table lists this clonotype with a few counts. The gene calls are TRBV19 and TRBJ2-7; 7 bases agree with TRBD1. Trimming took 5 bases from V and 2 from J; bases not matched to a gene: 9. This CDR3 is 15 amino acids long. Per the germline V gene, CDR1 is LNHDA and CDR2 is SQIVND (reference sequence). The CDR3 DNA follows: TGTGCCAGTAGTTCAACAGGGGCCGCCCCCTACGAGCAGTACTTC. Protein product: CASSSTGAAPYEQYF.

The J gene is TRBJ1-3, the V gene TRBV12-3 or TRBV12-4; no definite D call. The V end lost 3 bases, the J end lost 4 bases, and 10 bases lay between the germline ends. This CDR3 is 14 amino acids long. The CDR3 DNA reads as TGTGCCAGCAGTTTCGCGGTAGCAGGAAACACCATATATTTT. This translates into CASSFAVAGNTIYF.

Only one count was recorded for this clonotype. V and J are TRBV10-3 and TRBJ2-7, with 7 bases fitting TRBD2. The trim removed 3 bases at V and 5 bases at J, leaving 10 bases unmatched. The CDR3 covers 15 residues. Germline CDR1 and CDR2: ENHRY and SYGVKD. CDR3 nucleotides: TGTGCCATCAGTGACCACGCCGGCGGGAGTGACGAGCAGTACTTC. As protein: CAISDHAGGSDEQYF.

V is TRBV28 and J is TRBJ2-7; D ambiguous. V was cut by 6 bases and J by 4 bases, with 16 bases left in between. The CDR3 length is 14 residues. Looked up from germline, CDR1 is MDHEN and CDR2 is SYDVKM. The CDR3 region is CASSSLSRAYEQYF. The CDR3 DNA sequence: TGTGCCAGCAGCTCCCTTTCGCGAGCTTACGAGCAGTACTTC.

The chain uses TRBV7-2 and TRBJ1-4, with D unclear. Germline V gene lookup returns CDR1 SGHTA and CDR2 FQGNSA. The CDR3 covers 14 residues. V shed 7 bases and J shed 0 bases, with 9 bases lying between them. The CDR3 sequence is CASTHDTTNEKLFF. The CDR3 DNA sequence: TGTGCCAGCACCCACGATACAACTAATGAAAAACTGTTTTTT.

This clonotype showed up just once. The chain has TRBV7-2 and TRBJ1-1, with D maybe TRBD1 (5 bases). Trimming took off 3 bases at V and 4 bases at J, with 15 bases between the two ends. CDR1 is SGHTA and CDR2 is FQGNSA in the germline V gene. The CDR3 has 15 amino acids. CDR3: CASSFGRGEATEAFF. For the CDR3, the DNA is TGTGCCAGCAGCTTCGGGAGGGGTGAGGCCACTGAAGCTTTCTTT.

CDR3 region: CASSYVPYEQYF. CDR3 in DNA: TGTGCCAGCAGTTACGTCCCCTACGAGCAGTACTTC. V usage is TRBV6-2 or TRBV6-3 and J usage is TRBJ2-7; D uncertain. The germline CDR1 and CDR2 sequences are MNHEY and SVGEGT. This CDR3 comprises 12 residues. The V gene lost 2 bases and the J gene lost 2 bases, with 4 bases spanning the gap.

This chain links TRBV4-2 with TRBJ2-1; tentatively, D is TRBD2 (6 bases). CDR1 is LGHNA and CDR2 is YNFKEQ in the germline V gene. The CDR3 is made up of 18 amino acids. V was pared by 0 bases and J by 0 bases, with 15 bases between. The chain's CDR3 is CASSQDSAGWSSYNEQFF. The CDR3 DNA follows: TGTGCCAGCAGCCAAGATTCGGCGGGATGGAGCTCCTACAATGAGCAGTTCTTC.

The chain recombines TRBV4-3 with TRBJ1-5; 12 nucleotides agree with TRBD1. V dropped 3 bases and J dropped 7; count of bases not matched to a gene: 4. This CDR3 comprises 15 residues. Germline loops: CDR1 LGHNA, CDR2 YSLEER. The CDR3 DNA reads TGCGCCAGCAGCCAGGGGACAGGGGGCGGGCAGCCCCAGCATTTT. Amino acid sequence: CASSQGTGGGQPQHF.

The genes are TRBV25-1 and TRBJ2-1; D remains ambiguous. The CDR3 is made up of 11 amino acids. The germline CDR1 and CDR2 sequences are MGHDK and SYGVNS. The V and J ends lost 8 bases and 3 bases respectively, with 5 bases between them. Here the CDR3 reads CASRYYNEQFF. CDR3 nucleotides: TGTGCCAGCCGATACTACAATGAGCAGTTCTTC.

V gene TRBV7-6 combines with J gene TRBJ1-1, with D possibly matching TRBD1 (6 bases). Germline assignment: CDR1 SGHVS and CDR2 FNYEAQ. Trimming stripped 3 bases from V and 0 bases from J, with 8 bases between. The CDR3 has 14 residues. The CDR3 DNA follows: TGTGCCAGCAGCTTGGACAGTATGAACACTGAAGCTTTCTTT. It yields the protein CASSLDSMNTEAFF.

V usage is TRBV27 and J usage is TRBJ1-1; D is unclear. There are 15 residues in the CDR3. Germline CDR1 MNHEY, CDR2 SMNVEV (reference sequence). Trimming shortened V by 4 bases and J by 1 base, and 13 bases separated the two germline ends. The chain's CDR3 is CASSSLTIGNTEAFF. DNA for the CDR3: TGTGCCAGCAGTTCCCTCACGATAGGGAACACTGAAGCTTTCTTT.

This clonotype occurred a few times. The chain carries TRBV14 and TRBJ2-7, with 10 bases that match TRBD2. V dropped 1 base and J dropped 3; count of bases not matched to a gene: 3. The CDR3 is 15 residues long. CDR1 is SGHDN, CDR2 FVKESK, per germline. The DNA for the CDR3 is TGTGCCAGCAGCCAAGGTCCTAGCGGGAGCTACGAGCAGTACTTC. As protein: CASSQGPSGSYEQYF.

A few counts support this clonotype. This chain uses TRBV4-3 with TRBJ2-7; 8 bases map to TRBD1. Germline trimming cut 5 bases from V and 0 bases from J; bases unmatched to any gene: 6. Looked up from germline, CDR1 is LGHNA and CDR2 is YSLEER. CDR3 length: 15 amino acids. DNA of the CDR3: TGCGCCAGCAGCGTAGACAGGGGTCCCTCCTACGAGCAGTACTTC. It encodes CASSVDRGPSYEQYF.

The chain uses TRBV11-2 and TRBJ2-3; perhaps TRBD2 as D (5 bases). V was shortened by 5 bases and J by 1 base, with 13 bases between the two germline ends. Germline V lookup: CDR1 SGHAT, CDR2 FQNNGV. CDR3 length: 15 residues. In nucleotides, the CDR3 is TGTGCCAGCAGCCCCGGGGAGTGGGGCACAGATACGCAGTATTTT. This translates into CASSPGEWGTDTQYF.

The J gene is TRBJ1-1, the V gene TRBV28; D gene uncertain. The V gene lost 5 bases and the J gene lost 1 base, with 14 bases spanning the gap. The V gene's germline CDR1 is MDHEN and CDR2 SYDVKM. The CDR3 has 15 residues. The CDR3 spells CASSVTEWGNTEAFF. The DNA for the CDR3 is TGTGCCAGCAGTGTGACGGAATGGGGGAACACTGAAGCTTTCTTT.

CDR3 protein: CASSPEEDREFYEQYF. CDR3 bases: TGTGCCAGCAGCCCCGAAGAGGACAGGGAGTTCTACGAGCAGTACTTC. The chain joins TRBV4-2 to TRBJ2-7, with 8 bases lining up with TRBD1. The CDR3 has 16 residues. CDR1 is LGHNA and CDR2 is YNFKEQ in the germline V gene. V dropped 4 bases and J dropped 3; count of bases not matched to a gene: 11.

The chain joins TRBV27 to TRBJ2-3; D not resolved. Trimming cost V 4 bases and J 2 bases, with 4 bases left between them. Germline V CDR1 and CDR2: MNHEY, SMNVEV (reference sequence). CDR3 length: 12 residues. This CDR3 reads CASSSHTDTQYF. In nucleotides, the CDR3 is TGTGCCAGCAGTTCTCACACAGATACGCAGTATTTT.

This chain connects TRBV30 to TRBJ1-2, with D maybe TRBD1 (5 bases). Deletions cut 4 bases from V and 8 bases from J, with 11 bases between. The CDR3 runs 11 residues. Germline V gives CDR1 GTSNPN, CDR2 SVGIG (reference sequence). The CDR3 coding sequence is TGTGCCTGGATTGGGGCGTCCGGCTACACCTTC. This gives the protein CAWIGASGYTF.